This TCR beta chain was retrieved from a study of molecular identifiers for immune sequencing clone quantification. Using its own MiXCR run on the PCR reads, TCRdb lists one record per CDR3 protein. The sample holds about 630,000 distinct CDR3 sequences, 25% seen once. This clonotype came up a few times. The germline CDR1 and CDR2 sequences are MNHEY and SVGEGT. The V end was cut by 3 bases, the J end by 8 bases, with 20 bases between. The CDR3 has 16 amino acids. The sequence was collected from a human donor in good health. Some libraries in this study had Jurkat cell RNA spiked in. Sequencing used naive CD8+ T cells from blood, with Jurkat cell RNA spiked in. Documented subset: FACS-sorted CD8+CD4-CCR7+CD45RA+ naive T cells. The chain links TRBV6-2 or TRBV6-3 to TRBJ2-4; a weak D match, TRBD2 (5 bases). The CDR3 is CASSYSSEHRSDIQYF. CDR3 coding DNA: TGTGCCAGCAGTTATAGTAGCGAGCACCGTTCGGACATTCAGTACTTC.